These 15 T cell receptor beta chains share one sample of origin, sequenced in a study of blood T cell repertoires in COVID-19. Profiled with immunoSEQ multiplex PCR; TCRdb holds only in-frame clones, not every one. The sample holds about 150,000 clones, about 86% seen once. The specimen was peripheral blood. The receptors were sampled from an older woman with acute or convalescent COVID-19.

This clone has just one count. The chain's CDR3 is CASSLGQVSGANVLTF. The DNA for the CDR3 is TGCGCCAGCAGCTTGGGTCAGGTCTCTGGGGCCAACGTCCTGACTTTC. The genes are TRBV5-1 and TRBJ2-6; D is unclear. Germline loops: CDR1 SGHRS, CDR2 YFSETQ. The V end lost 0 bases, the J end lost 0 bases, and 7 bases lay between the germline ends. This CDR3 has 16 amino acids.

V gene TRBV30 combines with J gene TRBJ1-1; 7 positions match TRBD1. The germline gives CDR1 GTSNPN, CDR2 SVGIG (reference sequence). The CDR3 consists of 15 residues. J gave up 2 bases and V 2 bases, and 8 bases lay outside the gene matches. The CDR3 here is CAWSTPNRGNTEAFF. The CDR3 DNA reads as TGTGCCTGGAGTACACCCAACAGGGGAAACACTGAAGCTTTCTTT.

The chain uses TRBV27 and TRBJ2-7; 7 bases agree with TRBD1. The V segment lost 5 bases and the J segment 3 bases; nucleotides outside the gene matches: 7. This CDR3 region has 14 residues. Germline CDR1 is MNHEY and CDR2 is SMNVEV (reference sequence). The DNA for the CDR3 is TGTGCCAGCAGTGCTCGGACAGGCCTCTACGAGCAGTACTTC. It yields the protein CASSARTGLYEQYF.

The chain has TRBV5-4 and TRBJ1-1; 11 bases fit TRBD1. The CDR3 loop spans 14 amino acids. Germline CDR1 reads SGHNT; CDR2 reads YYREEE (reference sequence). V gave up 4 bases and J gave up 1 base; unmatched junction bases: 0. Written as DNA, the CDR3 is TGTGCCAGCAGCGGGACAGGGGGGAACACTGAAGCTTTCTTT. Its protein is CASSGTGGNTEAFF.

The chain's CDR3 is CASSFEGAQTRTQYF. The CDR3 DNA follows: TGTGCCAGCAGTTTTGAGGGGGCGCAAACTCGGACCCAGTACTTC. This chain links TRBV6-5 with TRBJ2-5, with 7 bases lining up with TRBD1. From germline, CDR1 is MNHEY and CDR2 SVGAGI. Trimming cost V 4 bases and J 7 bases; bases outside gene matches: 12. This CDR3 contains 15 residues.

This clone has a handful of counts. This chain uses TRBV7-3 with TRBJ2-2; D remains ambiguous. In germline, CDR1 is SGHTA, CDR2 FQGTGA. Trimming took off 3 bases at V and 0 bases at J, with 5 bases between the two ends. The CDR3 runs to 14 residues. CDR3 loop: CASSLSTNTGELFF. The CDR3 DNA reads TGTGCCAGCAGCTTGTCTACGAACACCGGGGAGCTGTTTTTT.

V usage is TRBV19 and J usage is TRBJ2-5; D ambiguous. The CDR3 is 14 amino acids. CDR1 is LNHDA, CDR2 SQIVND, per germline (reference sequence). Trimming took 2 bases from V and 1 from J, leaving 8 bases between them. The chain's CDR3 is CASSIYSFQETQYF. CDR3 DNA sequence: TGTGCCAGTAGTATATACAGTTTCCAAGAGACCCAGTACTTC.

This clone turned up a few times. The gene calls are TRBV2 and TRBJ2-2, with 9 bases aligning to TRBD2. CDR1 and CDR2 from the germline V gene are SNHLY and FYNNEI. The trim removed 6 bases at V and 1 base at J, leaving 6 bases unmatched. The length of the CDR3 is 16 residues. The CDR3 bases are TGTGCCAGCAGGCTTAGGACTAGCGTGAACACCGGGGAGCTGTTTTTT. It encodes CASRLRTSVNTGELFF.

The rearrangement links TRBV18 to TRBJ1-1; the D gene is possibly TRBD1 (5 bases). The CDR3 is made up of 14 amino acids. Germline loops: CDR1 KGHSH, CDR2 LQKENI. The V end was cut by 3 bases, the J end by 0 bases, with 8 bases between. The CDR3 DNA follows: TGTGCCAGCTCACCTAACAGGATGAACACTGAAGCTTTCTTT. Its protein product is CASSPNRMNTEAFF.

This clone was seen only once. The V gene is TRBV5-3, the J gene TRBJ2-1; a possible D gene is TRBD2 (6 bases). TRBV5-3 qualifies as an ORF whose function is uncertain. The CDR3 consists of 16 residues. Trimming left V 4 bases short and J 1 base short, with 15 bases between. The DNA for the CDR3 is TGTGCCAGAAGCCGGTCGGGACTGGGGTCCTACAATGAGCAGTTCTTC. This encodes CARSRSGLGSYNEQFF.

The CDR3 here is CACHWGANVLTF. The DNA of the CDR3 is TGTGCCTGCCACTGGGGGGCCAACGTCCTGACTTTC. This sequence joins TRBV6-5 and TRBJ2-6; D gene ambiguous. In germline, CDR1 is MNHEY, CDR2 SVGAGI. The CDR3 runs 12 residues. V shed 11 bases and J shed 4 bases, with 9 bases lying between them.

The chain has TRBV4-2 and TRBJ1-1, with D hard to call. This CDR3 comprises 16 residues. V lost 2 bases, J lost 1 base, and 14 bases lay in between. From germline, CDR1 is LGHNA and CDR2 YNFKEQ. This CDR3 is CASSQIYFPQNTEAFF. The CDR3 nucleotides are TGTGCCAGCAGCCAAATTTACTTCCCTCAGAACACTGAAGCTTTCTTT.

As DNA, the CDR3 is TGTGCCAGCAGTTACTCTGGGGCCCAAGAGACCCAGTACTTC. This gives the protein CASSYSGAQETQYF. This chain connects TRBV6-5 to TRBJ2-5, with D possibly being TRBD1 (5 bases). In germline, CDR1 is MNHEY, CDR2 SVGAGI. The CDR3 spans 14 residues. Trimming removed 0 bases at V and 1 base at J, with 6 bases between.

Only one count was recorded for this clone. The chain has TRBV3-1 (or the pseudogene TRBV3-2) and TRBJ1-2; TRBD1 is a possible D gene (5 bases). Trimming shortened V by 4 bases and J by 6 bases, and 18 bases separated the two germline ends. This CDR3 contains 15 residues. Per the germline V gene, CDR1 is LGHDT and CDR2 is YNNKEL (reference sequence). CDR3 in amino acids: CASSPLGGDGNGYTF. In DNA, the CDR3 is TGTGCCAGCAGCCCCCTAGGAGGGGATGGGAATGGCTACACCTTC.

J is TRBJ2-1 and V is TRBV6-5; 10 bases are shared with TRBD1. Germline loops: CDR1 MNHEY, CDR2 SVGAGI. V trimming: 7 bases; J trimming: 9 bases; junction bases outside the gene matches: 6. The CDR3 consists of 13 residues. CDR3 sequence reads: CASTGTGVLEQFF. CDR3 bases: TGTGCCAGCACCGGGACAGGGGTACTTGAGCAGTTCTTC.